The 6 T cell receptor beta chains presented below share a single source sample, sequenced in a study of a mutant IDH1 vaccine in newly diagnosed glioma. Time point described: baseline, week 1 (first vaccination visit). Treatment described: pre-vaccination baseline after standard-of-care therapy. Generated by immunoSEQ multiplex PCR, the TCRdb table keeps only in-frame clones and is missing some. The sample has approximately 54,000 clones; roughly 80% are singletons. Here the sequenced sample was PBMCs, taken from a glioma patient treated with radiotherapy, temozolomide or both. Receptors were obtained from a man in his late teens or twenties with glioma.

The chain carries TRBV6-5 and TRBJ2-5; weak D call: TRBD2 (5 bases). Trimming removed 3 bases at V and 5 bases at J, with 16 bases between. Germline V gene data show CDR1 as MNHEY and CDR2 as SVGAGI. The CDR3 runs 15 residues. The DNA of the CDR3 is TGTGCCAGCAGTTATCTGGAGGCCGTCGGGGAGACCCAGTACTTC. Its protein product is CASSYLEAVGETQYF.

The chain employs TRBV6-5 and TRBJ1-3; D remains unclear. CDR1 MNHEY and CDR2 SVGAGI come from the germline V gene. V was cut by 1 base and J by 8 bases, with 6 bases left in between. This CDR3 contains 12 residues. The CDR3 DNA is TGTGCCAGCAGTTACTTGGCAGACACCATATATTTT. Residues: CASSYLADTIYF.

The chain recombines TRBV9 with TRBJ2-7, with 7 bases fitting TRBD2. The CDR3 sequence is 15 residues long. The V segment lost 4 bases and the J segment 5 bases; nucleotides outside the gene matches: 12. Germline CDR1 SGDLS, CDR2 YYNGEE. The DNA of the CDR3 is TGTGCCAGCAGCCCCTCAGGCGGGAGAGCCCACGAGCAGTACTTC. As protein: CASSPSGGRAHEQYF. The full variable domain, completed using reference TRBV9 and TRBJ2-7, is DSGVTQTPKHLITATGQRVTLRCSPRSGDLSVYWYQQSLDQGLQFLIQYYNGEERAKGNILERFSAQQFPDLHSELNLSSLELGDSALYFCASSPSGGRAHEQYFGPGTRLTVT.

This chain uses TRBV7-8 with TRBJ1-3; D might be TRBD1 (5 bases). The CDR3 covers 14 residues. The V end lost 4 bases, the J end lost 4 bases, and 11 bases lay between the germline ends. Germline CDR1 and CDR2: SGHVS and FQNEAQ. This chain's CDR3 is CASSSGYTGNTIYF. CDR3 in DNA: TGTGCCAGCAGCTCAGGGTATACCGGAAACACCATATATTTT. The full variable domain, completed using reference TRBV7-8 and TRBJ1-3, is GAGVSQSPRYKVAKRGQDVALRCDPISGHVSLFWYQQALGQGPEFLTYFQNEAQLDKSGLPSDRFFAERPEGSVSTLKIQRTQQEDSAVYLCASSSGYTGNTIYFGEGSWLTVV.

The J gene is TRBJ2-7, the V gene TRBV30, with TRBD2 as a possible D gene (5 bases). Trimming removed 3 bases at V and 0 bases at J, with 12 bases between. The CDR3 has 14 residues. Germline values: CDR1 GTSNPN, CDR2 SVGIG (reference sequence). The chain's CDR3 is CAWRPGMSSYEQYF. CDR3 bases: TGTGCCTGGAGACCGGGAATGAGCTCCTACGAGCAGTACTTC. Drawing the rest from reference TRBV30 and TRBJ2-7, the complete variable domain is SQTIHQWPATLVQPVGSPLSLECTVEGTSNPNLYWYRQAAGRGLQLLFYSVGIGQISSEVPQNLSASRPQDRQFILSSKKLLLSDSGFYLCAWRPGMSSYEQYFGPGTRLTVT.

This clone showed up just a few times. The CDR3 sequence is CASSLKGTGTYEQYF. DNA of the CDR3: TGTGCCAGCAGTTTAAAGGGGACAGGGACCTACGAGCAGTACTTC. The rearrangement joins TRBV27 to TRBJ2-7, with TRBD1 identical over 9 bases. This CDR3 has 15 residues. Germline CDR1 and CDR2: MNHEY and SMNVEV (reference sequence). The V and J ends lost 2 bases and 2 bases, in that order; junction bases with no gene match: 4.